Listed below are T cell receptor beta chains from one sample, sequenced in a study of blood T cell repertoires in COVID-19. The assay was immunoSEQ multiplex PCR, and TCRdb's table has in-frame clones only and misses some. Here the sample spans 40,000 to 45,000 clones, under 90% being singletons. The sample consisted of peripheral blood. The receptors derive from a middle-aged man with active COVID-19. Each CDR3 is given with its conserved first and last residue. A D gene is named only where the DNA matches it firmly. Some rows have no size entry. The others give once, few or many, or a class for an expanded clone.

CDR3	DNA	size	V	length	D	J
CASSQERASGIYEQYF	TGCGCCAGCAGCCAAGAAAGGGCTAGCGGGATCTACGAGCAGTACTTC	.	TRBV4-1	16	TRBD2	TRBJ2-7
CASSEYAGTSHYEQYF	TGTGCCAGCAGTGAATATGCCGGGACTAGCCACTACGAGCAGTACTTC	.	TRBV25-1	16	TRBD2	TRBJ2-7
CASSPPGTLDTQYF	TGTGCCAGCAGCCCCCCGGGAACATTGGATACGCAGTATTTT	.	TRBV28	14	.	TRBJ2-3
CASQNDRDLPQHF	TGTGCCAGTCAAAACGACAGGGACCTGCCCCAGCATTTT	.	TRBV19	13	TRBD1	TRBJ1-5
CASSPRVQETQYF	TGTGCCAGCTCACCCAGGGTGCAAGAGACCCAGTACTTC	.	TRBV18	13	.	TRBJ2-5
CASSETSGRADTQYF	TGTGCCAGCAGCGAGACTAGCGGGAGGGCAGATACGCAGTATTTT	.	TRBV9	15	TRBD2	TRBJ2-3
CASSAFQTGGRNEQFF	TGTGCCAGCAGTGCCTTTCAGACAGGGGGCAGAAATGAGCAGTTCTTC	.	TRBV6-1	16	TRBD1	TRBJ2-1
CASGHGPRQPQHF	TGTGCCAGTGGACACGGTCCGCGACAGCCCCAGCATTTT	.	TRBV6-5	13	.	TRBJ1-5
CAWRLATDTQYF	TGTGCCTGGAGGCTAGCCACAGATACGCAGTATTTT	.	TRBV30	12	.	TRBJ2-3
CASNVGPGELFF	TGTGCCAGCAATGTCGGTCCCGGGGAGCTGTTTTTT	.	TRBV2	12	.	TRBJ2-2
CASTPLFQKRERWNTEAFF	TGTGCCAGCACCCCCCTGTTCCAGAAACGGGAGAGGTGGAACACTGAAGCTTTCTTT	.	TRBV6-2/TRBV6-3	19	.	TRBJ1-1
CASSRDSRYGYTF	TGTGCCAGCAGCAGGGACAGTCGATATGGCTACACCTTC	once	TRBV12-3/TRBV12-4	13	TRBD1	TRBJ1-2
CASSLWRGPQHF	TGTGCCAGCAGTTTATGGAGGGGGCCCCAGCATTTT	once	TRBV12-3/TRBV12-4	12	.	TRBJ1-5
CASSWRQAQPQHF	TGTGCCAGCAGTTGGAGACAGGCCCAGCCCCAGCATTTT	once	TRBV6-5	13	.	TRBJ1-5
CASRGVHQPQHF	TGTGCCAGCAGGGGAGTTCATCAGCCCCAGCATTTT	.	TRBV28	12	.	TRBJ1-5
CASSQEFSGADTQYF	TGCGCCAGCAGCCAAGAATTCTCGGGGGCAGATACGCAGTATTTT	.	TRBV4-3	15	.	TRBJ2-3
CATSGPSVNSYEQYF	TGTGCCACCAGCGGGCCTTCCGTCAACTCCTACGAGCAGTACTTC	.	TRBV15	15	.	TRBJ2-7
CASSEALLAEQYF	TGTGCCAGCAGTGAAGCGCTTCTAGCCGAGCAGTACTTC	few	TRBV2	13	.	TRBJ2-7
CASSRGTSGSYEQYF	TGTGCCAGCTCACGGGGGACTAGCGGGAGTTACGAGCAGTACTTC	.	TRBV18	15	TRBD2	TRBJ2-7
CASRDRDSPLHF	TGTGCCAGCCGGGACAGGGACTCACCCCTCCACTTT	.	TRBV3-1/TRBV3-2	12	TRBD1	TRBJ1-6
CASRRPRGSSYEQYF	TGTGCCAGCAGACGACCCAGAGGAAGCTCCTACGAGCAGTACTTC	.	TRBV28	15	.	TRBJ2-7
CASGQGPSTEAFF	TGTGCCAGTGGGCAGGGTCCGAGCACTGAAGCTTTCTTT	.	TRBV2	13	.	TRBJ1-1
CASSLGPSGSSLRDTQYF	TGTGCCAGCAGCTTAGGACCCAGCGGGAGCTCCCTCAGGGATACGCAGTATTTT	.	TRBV13	18	TRBD2	TRBJ2-3
CASSSLAARGEQYF	TGCGCCAGCAGCTCACTAGCGGCCAGAGGCGAGCAGTACTTC	.	TRBV5-1	14	TRBD2	TRBJ2-7
CASSLLLRETQYF	TGTGCCAGCAGTTTACTCCTACGGGAGACCCAGTACTTC	.	TRBV27	13	.	TRBJ2-5
CASSQGGRANEQFF	TGTGCCAGCAGCCAAGGCGGGAGGGCCAATGAGCAGTTCTTC	.	TRBV4-2	14	TRBD2	TRBJ2-1
CASSLAGGSGNTIYF	TGTGCCAGCAGCTTAGCAGGCGGCTCTGGAAACACCATATATTTT	.	TRBV7-9	15	.	TRBJ1-3
CALRGLAKNIQYF	TGTGCTCTGAGAGGGTTAGCCAAAAACATTCAGTACTTC	once	TRBV21-1	13	.	TRBJ2-4
CASSTLAPRTYEQYF	TGTGCCAGCAGTACACTAGCGCCGAGAACCTACGAGCAGTACTTC	.	TRBV28	15	TRBD2	TRBJ2-7